This T cell receptor beta chain appears in the sequencing data of a study of blood T cells in healthy people across ages. Findings and caveats of the study: More naive CD4+ cells and higher diversity were found in long-lived than in aged donors.

With a J-beta primer mix and a sample-barcoded 5' primer, a second PCR ran roughly 7 to 11 cycles. TCRdb reprocessed the 5' RACE reads via MiXCR and lists one record per CDR3 protein. The sample records 750,000 to 950,000 distinct CDR3 sequences, roughly 25% being singletons. A note on this clonotype: Its antigen remains unidentified.

CDR3 size: 15 residues. Germline CDR1 and CDR2: MNHEY and SMNVEV (reference sequence). V dropped 5 bases and J dropped 3; count of bases not matched to a gene: 8. This sample also appeared in a second study, on T cells of mothers and their children. That report adds: Per child, around 2.7 million TCR beta CDR3 reads were obtained, against over 8.5 million per mother.

This TCR was sampled from a boy between 10 and 17 years old in good health. The source material was blood. The chain couples TRBV27 to TRBJ1-2; 8 nucleotides agree with TRBD1. For the CDR3, the DNA is TGTGCCAGCAGTCTAGGGGGGACAGGAGACTATGGCTACACCTTC. This encodes CASSLGGTGDYGYTF.